This TCR beta chain appears in the sequencing data of a study of blood T cell repertoires in COVID-19. Background on the study: In each case, the material was cDNA or gDNA derived from T cells, B-cell-depleted T cells, or PBMCs.

Original analysis: Estimated nucleated cell counts came from reference gene primer amplification. Assay: immunoSEQ multiplex PCR; the TCRdb copy retains only in-frame clones and omits some. V and J calls and clone size are those listed in that table; D and trimming were worked out from the DNA. This table has 200,000 to 250,000 clones, roughly 80% appearing once. Germline trimming cut 7 bases from V and 3 bases from J; bases unmatched to any gene: 8. CDR3 size: 15 residues. The germline gives CDR1 MNHNY, CDR2 SVGAGI (reference sequence). The clonotype was recovered from a man younger than 40 with active or convalescent COVID-19. The material sequenced was peripheral blood. The chain links TRBV6-6 to TRBJ2-1, with 8 nucleotides matching TRBD2. This CDR3 is CASNTRAGGYNEQFF. The CDR3 region has the DNA TGTGCCAGCAACACTAGGGCGGGAGGCTACAATGAGCAGTTCTTC.